The sequence of this T cell receptor (beta chain) was determined in a study of T-cell reconstitution after alpha-beta-depleted transplantation in children. This clonotype appeared many times. Germline CDR1 is MGHRA and CDR2 is YSYEKL. Trimming cost V 0 bases and J 3 bases; bases outside gene matches: 5. The CDR3 loop spans 15 amino acids. The TCRbeta library was prepared with unique molecular identifiers. TCRdb reprocessed the PCR reads with MiXCR, giving one entry per CDR3 protein. The repertoire holds 70,000 or so distinct CDR3 sequences, with approximately 11% as singletons. This chain connects TRBV4-1 to TRBJ2-7; 7 bases map to TRBD2. The sample in question was PBMCs, obtained before TCRalphabeta/CD19-depleted stem cell transplant. The sequence came from a boy aged 5-17 years with acute myeloid leukemia, due to receive a stem cell transplant. The CDR3 DNA follows: TGCGCCAGCAGCCAAGACAGGCTAGCGGTCTACGAGCAGTACGTC. It yields the protein CASSQDRLAVYEQYV.